This entry features one T cell receptor (beta chain) sequence. Its antigen is not identified. The sample comes from a study of vaccination effects on CD4 cells after COVID-19. Across the study: All study participants received two doses of BNT162b2 or mRNA-1273 vaccine.

Ahead of sequencing, the ViraFEST assay grew antigen-specific CD4+ T cells using viral peptide pools. Culture lasted approximately 10 days before CD4+ T cell isolation. This person caught SARS-CoV-2 sometime from March to December 2020, and PCR testing confirmed the infection. A density of approximately 2.2 million PBMC per well was used; these cells were cultured with roughly 10 IU/ml IL-2 and about 10 ug/ml peptides. It was on days 3 and 7 that half the medium was replaced with IL-2 medium. V lost 0 bases and J 3 bases, leaving 9 bases between the germline ends. The CDR3 loop spans 14 amino acids. Germline V gene lookup returns CDR1 SGHDT and CDR2 YYEEEE. Here immunoSEQ multiplex PCR was the method, and the copy in TCRdb shows in-frame clones only, minus some. The data hold 35,000 to 45,000 clones, with around 78% observed a single time. Points from the study as a whole: The study found that post-vaccine spike-reactive clones in convalescents were mainly new vaccine-induced clones.

The clonotype was recovered from a human donor who had a prior SARS-CoV-2 infection. This rearrangement joins TRBV5-6 to TRBJ1-2; D unclear. Source: CD4+ T cells from PBMCs cultured with a peptide pool, taken before COVID-19 vaccination. The CDR3: CASSLVQADYGYTF. The CDR3 coding sequence is TGTGCCAGCAGCTTGGTTCAGGCGGACTATGGCTACACCTTC.